Described below is a single TCR beta chain sequence and its context. TCRdb's copy holds only in-frame clones and misses some; the assay was immunoSEQ multiplex PCR. The repertoire holds 35,000 to 55,000 clones, approximately 80% seen once, with 6.8% in the top ten. CDR3 size: 15 residues. The germline CDR1 and CDR2 sequences are SGHTA and FQGNSA. V lost 8 bases and J 4 bases, leaving 20 bases between the germline ends. The data belong to a study of OX40 agonist ivuxolimab in advanced cancers. Sequences were derived from CD4+ or CD8+ T cells sorted from blood, sampled in a trial of the OX40 agonist ivuxolimab. The TCR comes from an adult with an advanced solid tumor such as melanoma, head and neck, liver or kidney cancer. The chain carries TRBV7-2 and TRBJ1-2; D perhaps matches TRBD1 (5 bases). CDR3 DNA sequence: TGTGCCAGCCTTGGGGGGACCGAGAGTTTCTATGGCTACACCTTC. Its protein is CASLGGTESFYGYTF.